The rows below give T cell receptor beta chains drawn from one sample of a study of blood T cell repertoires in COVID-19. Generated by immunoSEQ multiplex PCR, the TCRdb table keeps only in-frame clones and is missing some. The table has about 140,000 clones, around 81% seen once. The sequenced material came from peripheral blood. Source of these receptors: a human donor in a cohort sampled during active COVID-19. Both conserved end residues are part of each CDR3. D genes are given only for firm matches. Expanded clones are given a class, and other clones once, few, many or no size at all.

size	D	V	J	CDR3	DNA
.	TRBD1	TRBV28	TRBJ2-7	CASSSVGTGRYEQYF	TGTGCCAGCAGTTCGGTCGGGACAGGGAGGTACGAGCAGTACTTC
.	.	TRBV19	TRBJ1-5	CASSELGQYVGQPQHF	TGTGCCAGTAGTGAATTAGGACAGTATGTCGGTCAGCCCCAGCATTTT
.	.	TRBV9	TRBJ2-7	CASSVGDYEQYF	TGTGCCAGCAGCGTCGGGGATTACGAGCAGTACTTC
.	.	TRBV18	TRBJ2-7	CASSLRHTSYEQYF	TGTGCCAGCTCTCTTAGACATACGAGCTACGAGCAGTACTTC
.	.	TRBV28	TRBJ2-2	CASSLAGANTGELFF	TGTGCCAGCAGTTTAGCAGGGGCTAACACCGGGGAGCTGTTTTTT
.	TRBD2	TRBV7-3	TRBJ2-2	CASSPGTSGRNTGELFF	TGTGCCAGCAGCCCCGGGACTAGCGGTAGGAACACCGGGGAGCTGTTTTTT
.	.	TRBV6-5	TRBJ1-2	CASRITLAGGYTF	TGTGCCAGCAGAATCACCTTAGCGGGTGGCTACACCTTC
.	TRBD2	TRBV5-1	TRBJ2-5	CASSSQVTGTRKETQYF	TGCGCCAGCAGCTCACAGGTTACCGGGACTAGGAAGGAGACCCAGTACTTC
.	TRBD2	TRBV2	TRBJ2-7	CASSRREAYSYEQYF	TGTGCCAGCAGTCGGCGGGAGGCCTACTCCTACGAGCAGTACTTC
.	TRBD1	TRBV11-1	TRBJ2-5	CASSLGTGLETQYF	TGTGCCAGCAGCTTAGGGACAGGGTTAGAGACCCAGTACTTC
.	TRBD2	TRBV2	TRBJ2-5	CASSEVLAGPQETQYF	TGTGCCAGCAGTGAGGTATTAGCGGGCCCCCAAGAGACCCAGTACTTC
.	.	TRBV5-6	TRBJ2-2	CASRTGMPNTGELFF	TGTGCCAGCAGAACCGGGATGCCGAACACCGGGGAGCTGTTTTTT
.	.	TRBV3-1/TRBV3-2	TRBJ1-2	CASSPTQGYNYGYTF	TGTGCCAGCAGCCCCACTCAGGGATATAACTATGGCTACACCTTC
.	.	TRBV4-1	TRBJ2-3	CASSQTQQPTDTQYF	TGCGCCAGCAGCCAGACCCAACAGCCCACAGATACGCAGTATTTT
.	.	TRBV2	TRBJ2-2	CASSDRVTGELFF	TGTGCCAGCAGTGACCGGGTCACCGGGGAGCTGTTTTTT
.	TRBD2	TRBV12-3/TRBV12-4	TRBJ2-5	CASSGGIVQTQYF	TGTGCCAGCAGCGGGGGGATTGTGCAGACCCAGTACTTC
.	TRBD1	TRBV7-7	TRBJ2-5	CASSLAGQGPGSQYF	TGTGCTAGCAGCTTAGCGGGACAGGGGCCGGGGTCCCAGTACTTC
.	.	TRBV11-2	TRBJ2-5	CASSTQVRGAAETQYF	TGTGCCAGCAGCACCCAAGTCAGGGGGGCCGCAGAGACCCAGTACTTC
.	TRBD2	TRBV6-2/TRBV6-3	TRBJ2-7	CASRRTSGRPYEQYF	TGTGCCAGCCGCCGGACTAGCGGGAGGCCCTACGAGCAGTACTTC
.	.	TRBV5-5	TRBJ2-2	CASSPIAVKNTGELFF	TGTGCCAGCAGTCCGATAGCGGTGAAGAACACCGGGGAGCTGTTTTTT
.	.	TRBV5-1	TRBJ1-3	CASSLGGEPGNTIYF	TGCGCCAGCAGCTTGGGGGGAGAACCTGGAAACACCATATATTTT
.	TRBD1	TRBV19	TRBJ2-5	CASSLQGQQETQYF	TGTGCCAGTAGTTTACAGGGGCAGCAAGAGACCCAGTACTTC
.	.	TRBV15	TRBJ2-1	CATRDSSYNEQFF	TGTGCCACGCGGGACAGCTCCTACAATGAGCAGTTCTTC
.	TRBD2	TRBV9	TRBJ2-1	CASSARGSGTNEQFF	TGTGCCAGCAGCGCACGGGGTAGCGGGACCAATGAGCAGTTCTTC
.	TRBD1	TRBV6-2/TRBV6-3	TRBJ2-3	CASSTRRQGRGTDTQYF	TGTGCCAGCAGTACCCGACGACAGGGCCGAGGCACAGATACGCAGTATTTT
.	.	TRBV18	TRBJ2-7	CASSPPSFYEQYF	TGTGCCAGCTCACCACCGAGTTTCTACGAGCAGTACTTC
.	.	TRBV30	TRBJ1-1	CAWSVRGGGHTEAFF	TGTGCCTGGAGTGTACGCGGGGGTGGGCACACTGAAGCTTTCTTT
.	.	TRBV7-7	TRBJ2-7	CASSLAPGDYEQYF	TGTGCTAGCAGCTTAGCCCCCGGAGACTACGAGCAGTACTTC
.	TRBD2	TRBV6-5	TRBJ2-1	CASRAGTSGIYEQFF	TGTGCCAGCAGGGCCGGGACTAGCGGGATTTATGAGCAGTTCTTC
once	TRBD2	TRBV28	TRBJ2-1	CASLKAGGNNEQFF	TGTGCCAGCCTCAAGGCGGGAGGAAATAATGAGCAGTTCTTC
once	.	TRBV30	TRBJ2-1	CAWSGLADHNEQFF	TGTGCCTGGAGTGGGCTAGCTGATCACAATGAGCAGTTCTTC
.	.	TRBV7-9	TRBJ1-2	CASSVSDRTPGGYTF	TGTGCCAGCAGCGTTTCTGACCGGACCCCAGGGGGCTACACCTTC
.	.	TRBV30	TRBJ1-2	CAWSSPGVYGYTF	TGTGCCTGGAGTTCTCCAGGGGTCTATGGCTACACCTTC
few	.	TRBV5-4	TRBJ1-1	CASSSDRKNTEAFF	TGTGCCAGCAGCTCGGACAGAAAGAACACTGAAGCTTTCTTT
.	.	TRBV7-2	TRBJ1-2	CASSLLGPYGYTF	TGTGCCAGCAGCTTACTTGGCCCCTATGGCTACACCTTC
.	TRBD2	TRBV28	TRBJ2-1	CASSTGLAGVRSYNEQFF	TGTGCCAGCAGTACCGGACTAGCGGGAGTGAGGTCCTACAATGAGCAGTTCTTC
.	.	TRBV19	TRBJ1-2	CASKDEARANYGYTF	TGTGCCAGTAAGGATGAGGCGAGAGCTAACTATGGCTACACCTTC
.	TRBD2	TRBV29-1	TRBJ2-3	CSVRTSGRWDTQYF	TGCAGCGTTCGGACTAGCGGGAGATGGGATACGCAGTATTTT
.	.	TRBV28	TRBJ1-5	CASRGRGTSNQPQHF	TGTGCCAGCAGGGGACGGGGGACTAGCAATCAGCCCCAGCATTTT
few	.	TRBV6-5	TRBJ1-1	CASREVNTEAFF	TGTGCCAGCAGGGAGGTGAACACTGAAGCTTTCTTT
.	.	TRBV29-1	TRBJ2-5	CSVGVIGVHQETQYF	TGCAGCGTTGGGGTTATAGGGGTACACCAAGAGACCCAGTACTTC
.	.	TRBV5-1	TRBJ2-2	CASSGQRNTGELFF	TGCGCCAGCAGCGGGCAACGAAACACCGGGGAGCTGTTTTTT
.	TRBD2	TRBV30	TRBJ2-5	CAWSQLGLAEAGETQYF	TGTGCCTGGAGCCAGCTGGGACTAGCGGAGGCCGGGGAGACCCAGTACTTC